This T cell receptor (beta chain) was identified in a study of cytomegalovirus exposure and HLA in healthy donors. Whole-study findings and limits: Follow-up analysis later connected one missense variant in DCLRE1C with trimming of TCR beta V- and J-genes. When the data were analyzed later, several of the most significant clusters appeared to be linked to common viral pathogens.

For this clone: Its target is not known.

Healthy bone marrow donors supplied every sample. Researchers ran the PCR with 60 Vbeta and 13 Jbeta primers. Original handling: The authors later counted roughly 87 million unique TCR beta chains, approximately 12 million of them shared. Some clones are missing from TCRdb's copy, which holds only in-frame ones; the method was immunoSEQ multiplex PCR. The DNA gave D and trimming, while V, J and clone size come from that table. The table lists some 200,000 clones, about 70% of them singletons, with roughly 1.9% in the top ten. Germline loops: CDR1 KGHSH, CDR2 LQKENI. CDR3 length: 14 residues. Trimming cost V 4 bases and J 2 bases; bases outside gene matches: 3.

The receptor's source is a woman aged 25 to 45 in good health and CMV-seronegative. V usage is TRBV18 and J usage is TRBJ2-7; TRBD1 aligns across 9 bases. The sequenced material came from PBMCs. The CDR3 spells CASSRDREPYEQYF. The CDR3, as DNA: TGTGCCAGCTCACGGGACAGGGAACCCTACGAGCAGTACTTC.